This record concerns one T cell receptor (beta chain) sequence. As yet, its antigen is unknown. The PCR was carried out with 60 Vbeta primers and 13 Jbeta primers. Libraries were prepared by immunoSEQ multiplex PCR; TCRdb keeps only in-frame clonotypes and omits some of them. The sample carries 75,000 to 95,000 clones, approximately 64% recorded once. The CDR3 length is 13 residues. Trimming removed 2 bases at V and 8 bases at J, with 13 bases between. CDR1 GTSNPN and CDR2 SVGIG come from the germline V gene (reference sequence). This specimen comes from a study of cytomegalovirus exposure and HLA in healthy donors. Findings of the study overall: Another analysis was done later, and it associated roughly 15,000 TCR beta sequences with HLA alleles at 0.05 false discovery rate. As a later analysis showed, several of the most significant clusters appeared to be linked to common viral pathogens. CMV serostatus was the only immune exposure information that was available.

This clonotype was obtained from a woman aged 45-59 years in good health and CMV-seropositive. The genes are TRBV30 and TRBJ2-1; D perhaps matches TRBD1 (5 bases). Material for sequencing was PBMCs. CDR3 residues: CAWSSAGPDEQFF. CDR3 nucleotides: TGTGCCTGGAGTTCGGCAGGGCCGGATGAGCAGTTCTTC.